One and the same sample provided the 10 T cell receptor beta chains below, sequenced in a study of cytomegalovirus exposure and HLA in healthy donors. Libraries were prepared by immunoSEQ multiplex PCR; TCRdb keeps only in-frame clonotypes and omits some of them. This sample has 100,000 to 120,000 clones, with approximately 85% found just once. Sequencing was done on a sample of PBMCs. Every receptor here comes from a woman under 30 in good health and CMV-seronegative.

The gene calls are TRBV5-1 and TRBJ2-7; no definite D call. This CDR3 has 12 residues. Per germline, CDR1 SGHRS and CDR2 YFSETQ. V dropped 2 bases and J dropped 5 bases, with 8 bases sitting between them. CDR3 sequence (DNA): TGCGCCAGCAGCTTTTCCTCGGACGAGCAGTACTTC. It specifies CASSFSSDEQYF.

This CDR3 is CAWSVRQGPYEQYF. Here the CDR3 DNA reads TGTGCCTGGAGTGTAAGGCAGGGCCCCTACGAGCAGTACTTC. This chain links TRBV30 with TRBJ2-7, with TRBD1 as a possible D gene (5 bases). Trimming shortened V by 0 bases and J by 2 bases, and 11 bases separated the two germline ends. The CDR3 is made up of 14 amino acids. Germline assignment: CDR1 GTSNPN and CDR2 SVGIG (reference sequence).

V gene TRBV4-1 combines with J gene TRBJ2-7, with 10 nucleotides matching TRBD2. This CDR3 is 16 amino acids long. The germline V gene has CDR1 MGHRA and CDR2 YSYEKL. V lost 1 base, J lost 7 bases, and 10 bases stayed unmatched. The CDR3 DNA reads as TGCGCCAGCAGCCAAGTAACTAGCGGGATGGGAAGAGAGCAGTACTTC. Its translation is CASSQVTSGMGREQYF.

The chain carries TRBV18 and TRBJ1-6, with 9 bases fitting TRBD1. Germline-derived CDR1 and CDR2 are KGHSH and LQKENI. The CDR3 runs to 16 residues. Unmatched junction bases numbered 11, after V lost 4 bases and J lost 10 bases. The CDR3 DNA sequence: TGTGCCAGCTCACTAGGGACAGGGAAGACGTCCTCACCCCTCCACTTT. It yields the protein CASSLGTGKTSSPLHF.

This chain joins TRBV5-6 and TRBJ1-2; 7 positions match TRBD1. The CDR3 spans 16 residues. J was trimmed by 8 bases and V by 4 bases; bases with no gene match: 17. Germline V gene lookup returns CDR1 SGHDT and CDR2 YYEEEE. This chain's CDR3 is CASSHPRLEGALGYTF. The CDR3 DNA reads TGTGCCAGCAGCCACCCTCGTCTAGAGGGGGCCCTAGGCTACACCTTC.

V gene TRBV19 combines with J gene TRBJ1-2; 11 bases are a match to TRBD1. The length of the CDR3 is 14 residues. The V segment lost 6 bases and the J segment 7 bases; nucleotides outside the gene matches: 7. CDR1 LNHDA and CDR2 SQIVND come from the germline V gene (reference sequence). The CDR3 loop reads CASSPGQGAIGYTF. CDR3 nucleotides: TGTGCCAGTAGCCCAGGACAGGGGGCTATTGGCTACACCTTC.

The J gene is TRBJ1-2, the V gene TRBV19; the D is unclear. CDR3 length: 14 residues. Trimming shortened V by 5 bases and J by 0 bases, and 10 bases separated the two germline ends. CDR1 is LNHDA and CDR2 is SQIVND in the germline V gene (reference sequence). The DNA for the CDR3 is TGTGCCAGTAGTCCGGACGGGGCTAACTATGGCTACACCTTC. Translated: CASSPDGANYGYTF.

This chain links TRBV5-1 with TRBJ2-5, with 7 nucleotides matching TRBD1. Per germline, CDR1 SGHRS and CDR2 YFSETQ. The junction had 9 bases not matched to a gene; V was cut back by 4 bases and J by 9 bases. The CDR3 is made up of 13 amino acids. CDR3 in amino acids: CASSRRGGDSQYF. As DNA, the CDR3 is TGCGCCAGCAGCCGACGAGGGGGCGACTCCCAGTACTTC.

The rearrangement links TRBV5-1 to TRBJ2-3; 7 positions agree with TRBD2. V gave up 4 bases and J gave up 4 bases; unmatched junction bases: 9. From germline, CDR1 is SGHRS and CDR2 YFSETQ. CDR3 length: 15 residues. The CDR3, as DNA: TGCGCCAGCAGCCCCATGGGTAGCGGGTCAGATACGCAGTATTTT. Its translation: CASSPMGSGSDTQYF.

V gene TRBV9 combines with J gene TRBJ2-2, with D possibly being TRBD2 (5 bases). In germline, CDR1 is SGDLS, CDR2 YYNGEE. V dropped 2 bases and J dropped 1 base, with 9 bases sitting between them. The CDR3 covers 15 residues. DNA for the CDR3: TGTGCCAGCAGCGTCTGGGCGGGGAACACCGGGGAGCTGTTTTTT. Amino acids: CASSVWAGNTGELFF.